The clone carrying this T cell receptor (beta chain) was counted a few times. What it binds is unknown. These data come from a study of T cells in Graves' hyperthyroidism and ophthalmopathy. Overall study: Peripheral blood was obtained at initial diagnosis, preceding any treatment. Study-level findings and limits: In the blood, most expanded thyroid clonotypes above 0.001 appeared as well.

Germline V gene lookup returns CDR1 DFQATT and CDR2 SNEGSKA (reference sequence). After removal of 2 bases from V and 5 bases from J, the junction contained 7 bases not matched to a gene. There are 14 residues in the CDR3. Template material for amplifying TCR beta CDR3 regions consisted of RNA transcripts. Using the HTBI primer set, a first-round RT-PCR was run on the TCR CDR3. From the multiplex PCR reads, TCRdb called clonotypes with MiXCR, one entry per CDR3 protein. The sample has around 800,000 distinct CDR3 sequences; around 38% are singletons. No progression to ophthalmopathy during 18 months of follow-up defined stable disease. Diagnosis rested on symptoms, serum thyroxine and TRAb, thyroid ultrasound, and orbital computed tomography.

The sequence derives from a young man with Graves' hyperthyroidism. The J gene is TRBJ1-1, the V gene TRBV20-1, with 8 bases lining up with TRBD1. The sequencing input was blood. The CDR3 here is CSARSAGGRTEAFF. CDR3 bases: TGCAGTGCTAGATCGGCAGGGGGCAGGACTGAAGCTTTCTTT.